These 15 T cell receptor beta chains originate from one sample sequenced in a study of spatial heterogeneity in lung cancer. These receptors have no known antigen. Time point specified: sample taken at primary tumor resection. General study points: In tumors, expanded intratumoral alpha and beta TCR counts tracked mutation counts.

TCRdb independently ran MiXCR on the 5' RACE reads; one entry per CDR3 protein. The data contain approximately 9,400 distinct CDR3 sequences, roughly 12% of them singletons. The sample was lung tumor tissue, taken at surgery. The origin of the receptors is a female donor with early-stage non-small cell lung cancer.

The V call is TRBV4-3, the J call TRBJ2-7; D possibly uses TRBD1 or TRBD2 (6 bases each). The length of the CDR3 is 15 residues. Trimming cost V 3 bases and J 0 bases, with 12 bases left between them. In germline, CDR1 is LGHNA, CDR2 YSLEER. CDR3 residues: CASSHGGGTSYEQYF. The CDR3 bases are TGCGCCAGCAGCCATGGAGGGGGGACCTCCTACGAGCAGTACTTC.

This clonotype has a single count. This clone may be a read error of a much larger clone one base away. The rearrangement links TRBV29-1 to TRBJ1-1; 7 nucleotides align to TRBD1. The CDR3 totals 13 residues. In germline, CDR1 is SQVTM, CDR2 ANQGSEA. CDR3 loop: CSVPDRGGTEASF. In DNA form, the CDR3 reads TGCAGCGTCCCGGACCGAGGGGGCACTGAAGCTTCCTTT.

This clonotype is medium-sized by share. The chain is built from TRBV11-3 and TRBJ2-5, with D perhaps matching TRBD2 (5 bases). CDR3 length: 15 amino acids. V gave up 1 base and J gave up 5 bases, with 14 bases separating them. Germline values: CDR1 SGHNT, CDR2 YENEEA. The CDR3 loop reads CASSLGGRGLETQYF. CDR3 DNA sequence: TGTGCCAGCAGCTTAGGTGGACGGGGTCTGGAGACCCAGTACTTC.

V usage is TRBV7-2 and J usage is TRBJ2-2, with D tentatively TRBD2 (6 bases). Germline loops: CDR1 SGHTA, CDR2 FQGNSA. The CDR3 consists of 14 residues. V shed 9 bases and J shed 0 bases, with 11 bases lying between them. CDR3 nucleotides: TGTGCCAGAGGGACTCCTTCGAACACCGGGGAGCTGTTTTTT. It yields the protein CARGTPSNTGELFF.

In its sample, this clonotype is medium-sized. V usage is TRBV7-2 and J usage is TRBJ2-7; tentative D call: TRBD2 (6 bases). Germline values: CDR1 SGHTA, CDR2 FQGNSA. CDR3 length equals 15 residues. V was pared by 1 base and J by 3 bases, with 13 bases between. CDR3 DNA sequence: TGTGCCAGCAGCTTAGGCAGGGACTGGAGCTACGAGCAGTACTTC. Translation: CASSLGRDWSYEQYF.

The rearrangement joins TRBV12-3 or TRBV12-4 to TRBJ1-2; D unclear. CDR3 length: 13 residues. V gave up 7 bases and J gave up 8 bases, with 17 bases separating them. This CDR3 is CASMKTSGGGYTF. The CDR3 DNA sequence: TGTGCCAGCATGAAGACATCCGGAGGCGGCTACACCTTC.

CDR3 in DNA: TGTGCCAGCAGTAATTCCGTGATGGGGCAAAGTGGAAACACCATATATTTT. This translates into CASSNSVMGQSGNTIYF. The chain couples TRBV6-6 to TRBJ1-3; TRBD1 is a possible D gene (5 bases). Looked up from germline, CDR1 is MNHNY and CDR2 is SVGAGI (reference sequence). Trimming took off 5 bases at V and 3 bases at J, with 20 bases between the two ends. CDR3 length: 17 amino acids.

In its sample, this clonotype was seen many times. V gene TRBV3-1 combines with J gene TRBJ2-7; 7 bases line up with TRBD2. This CDR3 contains 14 residues. Germline loops: CDR1 LGHDT, CDR2 YNNKEL (reference sequence). The junction had 1 base not matched to a gene; V was cut back by 2 bases and J by 0 bases. CDR3 nucleotide sequence: TGTGCCAGCAGCCAAAGCGGGGTCTCCTACGAGCAGTACTTC. It translates to CASSQSGVSYEQYF.

The chain uses TRBV28 and TRBJ1-3; D gene uncertain. The germline V gene has CDR1 MDHEN and CDR2 SYDVKM. The ends were cut back, 4 bases at V and 0 bases at J, with 7 bases in the middle. The CDR3 extends over 14 amino acids. The CDR3 sequence is CASSSALSGNTIYF. The CDR3 DNA is TGTGCCAGCAGTTCAGCCCTCTCTGGAAACACCATATATTTT.

This clonotype was seen at least ten times. The V gene is TRBV7-8, the J gene TRBJ2-7, with 7 nucleotides matching TRBD2. The length of the CDR3 is 16 residues. In germline, CDR1 is SGHVS, CDR2 FQNEAQ. V dropped 6 bases and J dropped 1; count of bases not matched to a gene: 12. Written as DNA, the CDR3 is TGTGCCAGCAGACGGGAGGCAGGGACGGATTCCTACGAGCAGTACTTC. As protein: CASRREAGTDSYEQYF. Variable domain in full (rest from reference TRBV7-8 and TRBJ2-7): GAGVSQSPRYKVAKRGQDVALRCDPISGHVSLFWYQQALGQGPEFLTYFQNEAQLDKSGLPSDRFFAERPEGSVSTLKIQRTQQEDSAVYLCASRREAGTDSYEQYFGPGTRLTVT.

This clonotype was counted ten times or more. This chain links TRBV12-3 or TRBV12-4 with TRBJ2-7, with D perhaps being TRBD1 or TRBD2 (5 bases each). The CDR3 contains 16 residues. The ends were cut back, 1 base at V and 0 bases at J, with 13 bases in the middle. CDR3 bases: TGTGCCAGCAGTTTAGGGGACCGGATCAGCTCCTACGAGCAGTACTTC. It specifies CASSLGDRISSYEQYF.

This clonotype has a count of ten or more. The rearrangement uses TRBV5-6 and TRBJ2-1; no firm D call. Trimming removed 4 bases at V and 9 bases at J, with 8 bases between. In germline, CDR1 is SGHDT, CDR2 YYEEEE. The CDR3 consists of 11 residues. Here the CDR3 DNA reads TGTGCCAGCAGCGTCGGTGCTGAGCAGTTCTTC. Protein sequence: CASSVGAEQFF.

This clonotype was detected ten times or more. V gene TRBV6-4 combines with J gene TRBJ2-1, with 11 bases identical to TRBD2. Trimming removed 3 bases from V and 3 bases from J; junction bases left unmatched: 4. The CDR3 covers 16 residues. Germline-derived CDR1 and CDR2 are MRHNA and SNTAGT. The CDR3 region is CASSDSLAGGYNEQFF. As DNA, the CDR3 is TGTGCCAGCAGTGATTCCCTAGCGGGGGGCTACAATGAGCAGTTCTTC.

This clonotype has at least ten counts. This rearrangement joins TRBV6-5 to TRBJ1-6, with TRBD1 identical over 8 bases. J lost 1 base, V lost 5 bases, and 10 bases had no gene match. CDR3 length: 18 residues. The germline V gene encodes CDR1 MNHEY and CDR2 SVGAGI. The CDR3 reads CASSRQGTLSSYNSPLHF. In DNA, the CDR3 is TGTGCCAGCAGTAGACAGGGGACCTTAAGTTCCTATAATTCACCCCTCCACTTT.

This clonotype was seen a handful of times. V and J are TRBV20-1 and TRBJ1-6; D is possibly TRBD1 (6 bases). The V gene lost 3 bases and the J gene lost 0 bases, with 15 bases spanning the gap. This CDR3 spans 17 amino acids. The germline gives CDR1 DFQATT, CDR2 SNEGSKA (reference sequence). CDR3 region: CSASQTGLSSYNSPLHF. The CDR3 nucleotides read TGCAGTGCTAGCCAGACAGGACTTAGCTCCTATAATTCACCCCTCCACTTT.